The text below deals with one T cell receptor (beta chain). The data stem from a study of CD8 T cells in Susac syndrome. Germline CDR1 SQVTM, CDR2 ANQGSEA. The CDR3 totals 13 residues. The V end lost 7 bases, the J end lost 5 bases, and 15 bases lay between the germline ends. With random hexamers, roughly 0.45 to 1 ug RNA was reverse transcribed. TCRdb called the immunoSEQ multiplex PCR reads again in MiXCR, with one record for every CDR3 protein. The table records around 170,000 distinct CDR3 sequences, about 94% of them present only once. Sequencing used CD4+ T cells from PBMCs. The rearrangement links TRBV29-1 to TRBJ1-5; TRBD1 is a possible D gene (5 bases). This sequence was found in a human donor with Susac syndrome. The CDR3 DNA reads as TGCAGCGCCCGAAGGGGTACGGATCAGCCCCAGCATTTT. Translated: CSARRGTDQPQHF.